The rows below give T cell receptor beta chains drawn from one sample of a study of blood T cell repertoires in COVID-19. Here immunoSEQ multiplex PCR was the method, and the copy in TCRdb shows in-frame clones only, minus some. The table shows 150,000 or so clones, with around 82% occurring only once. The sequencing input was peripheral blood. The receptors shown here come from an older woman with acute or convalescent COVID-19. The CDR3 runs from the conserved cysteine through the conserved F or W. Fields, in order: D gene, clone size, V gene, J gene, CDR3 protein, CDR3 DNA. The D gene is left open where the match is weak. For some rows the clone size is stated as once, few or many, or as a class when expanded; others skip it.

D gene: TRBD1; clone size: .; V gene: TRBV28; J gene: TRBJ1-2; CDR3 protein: CASSLGGQVPGGYTF; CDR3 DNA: TGTGCCAGCAGTTTAGGGGGACAGGTCCCCGGTGGCTACACCTTC
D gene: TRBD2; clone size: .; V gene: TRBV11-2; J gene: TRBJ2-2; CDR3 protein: CASSSSGSSTGELFF; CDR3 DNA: TGTGCCAGCAGCTCCAGCGGGAGTAGTACCGGGGAGCTGTTTTTT
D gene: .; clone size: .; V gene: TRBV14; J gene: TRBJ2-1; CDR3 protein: CASSLWGPSYNEQFF; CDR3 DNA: TGTGCCAGCAGCCTCTGGGGGCCCTCCTACAATGAGCAGTTCTTC
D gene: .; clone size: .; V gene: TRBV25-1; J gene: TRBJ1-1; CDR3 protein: CASSGTGTLNTEAFF; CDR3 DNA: TGTGCCAGCAGTGGCACCGGGACTTTGAACACTGAAGCTTTCTTT
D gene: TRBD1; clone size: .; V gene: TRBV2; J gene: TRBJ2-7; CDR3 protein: CASSERYRGPKTPRIF; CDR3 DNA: TGTGCCAGCAGTGAAAGGTACAGGGGACCGAAGACCCCCCGGATCTTC
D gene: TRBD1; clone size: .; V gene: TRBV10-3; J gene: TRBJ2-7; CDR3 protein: CAIRKTGDGNEQYF; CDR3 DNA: TGTGCCATCAGAAAGACAGGGGATGGGAACGAGCAGTACTTC
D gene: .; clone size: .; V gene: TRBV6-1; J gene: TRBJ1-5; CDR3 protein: CASSDPNQPQHF; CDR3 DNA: TGTGCCAGCAGTGACCCTAATCAGCCCCAGCATTTT
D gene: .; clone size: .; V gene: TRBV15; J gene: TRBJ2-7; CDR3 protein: CATSRDPSSGYEQYF; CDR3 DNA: TGTGCCACCAGCAGAGATCCCAGTTCGGGCTACGAGCAGTACTTC
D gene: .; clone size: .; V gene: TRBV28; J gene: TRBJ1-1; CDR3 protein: CASSSLRRASGGTEAFF; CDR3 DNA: TGTGCCAGCAGTTCCCTCCGCAGGGCCTCGGGCGGAACTGAAGCTTTCTTT
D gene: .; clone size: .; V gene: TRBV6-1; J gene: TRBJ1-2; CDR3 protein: CASSEQGGYGYTF; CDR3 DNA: TGTGCCAGCAGTGAACAGGGTGGCTATGGCTACACCTTC
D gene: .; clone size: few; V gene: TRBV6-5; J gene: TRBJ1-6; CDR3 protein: CASSYFGGSPLHF; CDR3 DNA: TGTGCCAGCAGTTATTTCGGGGGTTCACCCCTCCACTTT
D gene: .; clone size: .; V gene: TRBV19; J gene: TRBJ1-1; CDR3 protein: CASGSRGTEAFF; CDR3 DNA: TGTGCCAGTGGCAGCCGAGGCACTGAAGCTTTCTTT
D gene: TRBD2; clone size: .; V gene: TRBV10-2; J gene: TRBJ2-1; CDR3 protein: CASIASWGREGSYNEQFF; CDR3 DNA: TGCGCCAGCATCGCCTCTTGGGGGCGGGAGGGCTCCTACAATGAGCAGTTCTTC
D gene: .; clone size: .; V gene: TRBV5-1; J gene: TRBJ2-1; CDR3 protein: CASSLDGSYSDEQFF; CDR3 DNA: TGCGCCAGCAGCTTGGACGGGAGTTACTCCGATGAGCAGTTCTTC
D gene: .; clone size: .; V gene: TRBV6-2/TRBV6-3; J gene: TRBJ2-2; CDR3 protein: CASSYSRAAGTTGELFF; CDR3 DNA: TGTGCCAGCAGTTACTCGAGGGCCGCGGGGACCACCGGGGAGCTGTTTTTT
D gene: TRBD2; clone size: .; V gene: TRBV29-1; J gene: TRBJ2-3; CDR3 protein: CSVGAGTSGIDTQYF; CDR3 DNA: TGCAGCGTTGGGGCCGGGACTAGCGGGATAGATACGCAGTATTTT
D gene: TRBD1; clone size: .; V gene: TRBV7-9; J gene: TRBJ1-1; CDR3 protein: CASSLTGASNTEAFF; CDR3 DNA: TGTGCCAGCAGCTTGACAGGGGCTTCGAACACTGAAGCTTTCTTT
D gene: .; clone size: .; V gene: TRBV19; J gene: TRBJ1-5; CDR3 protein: CASSSQRGGQPQHF; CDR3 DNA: TGTGCCAGTAGTTCCCAGCGGGGGGGTCAGCCCCAGCATTTT
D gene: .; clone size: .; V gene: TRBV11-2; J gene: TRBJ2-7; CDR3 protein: CASSFLEAYEQYF; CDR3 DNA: TGTGCCAGCAGTTTCTTGGAGGCCTACGAGCAGTACTTC
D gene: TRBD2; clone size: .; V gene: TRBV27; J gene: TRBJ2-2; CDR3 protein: CASSFSGSTTGELFF; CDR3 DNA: TGTGCCAGCAGTTTTAGCGGGAGTACCACCGGGGAGCTGTTTTTT
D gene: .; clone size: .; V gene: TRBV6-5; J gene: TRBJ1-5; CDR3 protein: CASSPSGRWDQPQHF; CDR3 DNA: TGTGCCAGCAGTCCTTCAGGAAGGTGGGATCAGCCCCAGCATTTT
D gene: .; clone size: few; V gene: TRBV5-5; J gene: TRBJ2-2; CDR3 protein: CASSLGPNTGELFF; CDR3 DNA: TGTGCCAGCAGCTTGGGGCCGAACACCGGGGAGCTGTTTTTT
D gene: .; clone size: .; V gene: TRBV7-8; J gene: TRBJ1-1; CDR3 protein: CASSLGVGPEAFF; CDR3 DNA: TGTGCCAGCAGCTTAGGCGTGGGGCCCGAAGCTTTCTTT
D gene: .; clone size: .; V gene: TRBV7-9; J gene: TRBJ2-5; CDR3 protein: CASSSDSERRYQETQYF; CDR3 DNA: TGTGCCAGCAGTTCGGATTCGGAGAGACGGTACCAAGAGACCCAGTACTTC
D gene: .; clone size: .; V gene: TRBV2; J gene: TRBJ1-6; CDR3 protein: CASSEDGASPLHF; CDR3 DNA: TGTGCCAGCAGTGAAGATGGGGCTTCACCCCTCCACTTT